Given below is one T cell receptor beta chain in context. The CDR3 totals 13 residues. CDR1 SGDLS and CDR2 YYNGEE come from the germline V gene. V lost 4 bases and J lost 1, with 8 bases in between. Profiled with immunoSEQ multiplex PCR; TCRdb holds only in-frame clones, not every one. The sample records about 160,000 clones, about 94% being singletons. The sample belongs to a study of control samples from healthy donors and cancer patients. The chain carries TRBV9 and TRBJ1-1, with D unresolved. This TCR was recovered from a woman in her forties in good health. The specimen sequenced was blood. CDR3 nucleotides: TGTGCCAGCAGCCCTCGCGGGAACACTGAAGCTTTCTTT. This encodes CASSPRGNTEAFF.